These 11 T cell receptor beta chains were sequenced from one sample in a study of blood T cells in healthy people across ages (dated by TCRdb to 2014 to 2015). Library construction relied on 5' RACE. TCRdb records Illumina HiSeq 2500 as the sequencer. A second PCR of about 7 to 12 cycles was performed with a sample-barcoded 5' primer and a J-beta primer mix. The public sequencing data were trimmed at Q25 with fastp and processed into clonotypes with MiXCR by TCRdb, which kept only in-frame beta chains. Under each unique CDR3 protein, matching rows form one entry showing the most common genes and DNA. A total of around 850,000 distinct CDR3 sequences appear in this sample, under 40% of them only once. Roughly 13% of the sample is held by the ten biggest clonotypes. The source material was blood. Receptors originate from a young man in good health.

This sequence joins TRBV29-1 and TRBJ1-3, with D possibly being TRBD1 (6 bases). This CDR3 is built from 15 residues. Germline V gene lookup returns CDR1 SQVTM and CDR2 ANQGSEA. V was cut by 2 bases and J by 1 base, with 12 bases left in between. The DNA for the CDR3 is TGCAGCGTTGAAAGCCCCAGGGGTTCTGGAAACACCATATATTTT. Residues: CSVESPRGSGNTIYF.

Comment on this clonotype: With a much larger clone just one base away, this may be a read error. The chain has TRBV20-1 and TRBJ2-1, with TRBD2 identical over 10 bases. V was clipped by 6 bases and J by 4 bases; unmatched bases: 6. The CDR3 is 14 amino acids. Per the germline V gene, CDR1 is DFQATT and CDR2 is SNEGSKA (reference sequence). The CDR3 nucleotides read TGCAGTGCAGAGATTAGCGGGGGGTACAATGAGCAGTTCTTC. It encodes CSAEISGGYNEQFF.

The chain has TRBV2 and TRBJ2-3; 10 positions match TRBD1. There are 15 residues in the CDR3. V gave up 8 bases and J gave up 10 bases; unmatched junction bases: 15. Germline V lookup: CDR1 SNHLY, CDR2 FYNNEI. The CDR3 region is CASAGQGVVGMAQYF. The CDR3 DNA sequence: TGTGCCAGCGCAGGACAGGGGGTAGTGGGTATGGCGCAGTATTTT.

The CDR3 protein is CSAGAQETQYF. The CDR3 bases are TGCAGTGCTGGAGCACAGGAGACCCAGTACTTC. The chain uses TRBV20-1 and TRBJ2-5, with D unresolved. V gave up 5 bases and J gave up 5 bases, with 9 bases separating them. Germline values: CDR1 DFQATT, CDR2 SNEGSKA (reference sequence). The CDR3 consists of 11 residues.

V is TRBV20-1 and J is TRBJ2-4; tentatively, D is TRBD1 (6 bases). Germline CDR1 DFQATT, CDR2 SNEGSKA (reference sequence). The CDR3 is 13 residues long. The V and J ends lost 5 bases and 1 base respectively, with 9 bases between them. The CDR3 DNA reads as TGCAGTGCTGAGGGGGTGGCCAAAAACATTCAGTACTTC. Translation gives CSAEGVAKNIQYF.

This chain connects TRBV2 to TRBJ1-2, with a tentative D call TRBD1 (6 bases). This CDR3 is 16 amino acids long. V dropped 7 bases and J dropped 7 bases, with 25 bases sitting between them. Germline V gene data show CDR1 as SNHLY and CDR2 as FYNNEI. The CDR3 is CASTTWLGQGIGGYTF. DNA of the CDR3: TGTGCCAGCACTACTTGGTTAGGCCAGGGGATTGGTGGCTACACCTTC.

The rearrangement links TRBV12-3 or TRBV12-4 to TRBJ1-5, with TRBD1 matching over 11 bases. The CDR3 extends over 15 amino acids. V was pared by 6 bases and J by 6 bases, with 7 bases of the junction left unmatched. The CDR3 sequence is CASSGQGAVSQPQHF. The CDR3 DNA reads TGTGCCAGCAGCGGACAGGGGGCTGTAAGTCAGCCCCAGCATTTT.

V gene TRBV6-5 combines with J gene TRBJ1-4; no firm D call. CDR3 length: 15 residues. Germline CDR1 reads MNHEY; CDR2 reads SVGAGI. Trimming removed 0 bases from V and 12 bases from J, with 17 bases in between. The CDR3 loop is CASSYSLSHLGELFF. The CDR3 region has the DNA TGTGCCAGCAGTTACTCTTTGTCCCACCTCGGGGAACTGTTTTTT.

The CDR3: CASSRGVGLPETQYF. The CDR3 region has the DNA TGTGCCAGCAGCCGCGGGGTGGGCCTCCCGGAGACCCAGTACTTC. The V and J genes are TRBV7-9 and TRBJ2-5, with D perhaps matching TRBD2 (6 bases). The CDR3 has 15 residues. Germline lookup yields CDR1 SEHNR and CDR2 FQNEAQ (reference sequence). Between the trimmed V and J ends, which lost 5 bases and 5 bases, there was a span of 18 bases. The full variable domain, its missing parts supplied by reference TRBV7-9 and TRBJ2-5, is DTGVSQNPRHKITKRGQNVTFRCDPISEHNRLYWYRQTLGQGPEFLTYFQNEAQLEKSRLLSDRFSAERPKGSFSTLEIQRTEQGDSAMYLCASSRGVGLPETQYFGPGTRLLVL.

The chain uses TRBV13 and TRBJ1-1; a possible D gene is TRBD1 (5 bases). Per germline, CDR1 PRHDT and CDR2 FYEKMQ (reference sequence). Trimming removed 4 bases from V and 3 bases from J, with 15 bases in between. CDR3 size: 15 residues. The CDR3 here is CASSSPGVRDTEAFF. The CDR3 DNA reads as TGTGCCAGCAGCTCTCCCGGGGTCAGGGACACTGAAGCTTTCTTT. Supplemented by reference TRBV13 and TRBJ1-1, the full variable domain reads AAGVIQSPRHLIKEKRETATLKCYPIPRHDTVYWYQQGPGQDPQFLISFYEKMQSDKGSIPDRFSAQQFSDYHSELNMSSLELGDSALYFCASSSPGVRDTEAFFGQGTRLTVV.

The chain carries TRBV4-1 and TRBJ2-5; 9 bases agree with TRBD1. Germline CDR1 MGHRA, CDR2 YSYEKL. J was trimmed by 0 bases and V by 8 bases; bases with no gene match: 4. The CDR3 consists of 14 residues. CDR3: CASADRGNQETQYF. DNA of the CDR3: TGCGCCAGCGCGGACAGGGGTAACCAAGAGACCCAGTACTTC.